These T cell receptor beta chains were read from a single sample in a study of vaccination and CD4 T cells after COVID-19. No cognate antigen is known for these TCRs. MiXCR was run by TCRdb on the PCR reads, yielding one entry per CDR3 protein. This table has 7,500 to 9,000 distinct CDR3 sequences, roughly 44% appearing once. The sequenced sample consisted of CD4+ T cells from blood, cultured in vitro. The receptors originated from a human donor in good health. The CDR3 runs from the conserved cysteine through the conserved F or W. Fields, in order: D gene, J gene, V gene, clone size, CDR3 protein, CDR3 DNA. D genes are given only for firm matches. Clone sizes are given selectively: once, few, many, or a class where the clone is expanded.

D: NA; J: TRBJ2-7; V: TRBV7-6; size: NA; CDR3: CASSNPVDSEQYF; DNA: TGTGCCAGCAGCAACCCTGTGGACTCCGAGCAGTACTTC
D: TRBD1; J: TRBJ2-5; V: TRBV18; size: NA; CDR3: CASSSTGVGETQYF; DNA: TGTGCCAGCTCAAGCACAGGGGTCGGGGAGACCCAGTACTTC
D: NA; J: TRBJ1-2; V: TRBV19; size: few; CDR3: CASSIDGRRTGYTF; DNA: TGTGCCAGTAGTATTGACGGCCGACGCACTGGCTACACCTTC
D: TRBD1; J: TRBJ2-5; V: TRBV6-1; size: few; CDR3: CASSEGDRGSETQYF; DNA: TGTGCCAGCAGTGAAGGGGACAGGGGGTCGGAGACCCAGTACTTC
D: NA; J: TRBJ2-5; V: TRBV5-1; size: NA; CDR3: CASSSPRQPGQETQYF; DNA: TGCGCCAGCAGCTCCCCGCGACAGCCCGGACAAGAGACCCAGTACTTC
D: NA; J: TRBJ1-2; V: TRBV7-7; size: NA; CDR3: CASSSDSSYGYTF; DNA: TGTGCCAGCAGCTCAGACAGCTCCTATGGCTACACCTTC
D: NA; J: TRBJ2-7; V: TRBV7-9; size: few; CDR3: CASSLSLTGDSYEQYF; DNA: TGTGCCAGCAGCTTATCGTTGACGGGAGACTCCTACGAGCAGTACTTC
D: TRBD2; J: TRBJ2-5; V: TRBV27; size: few; CDR3: CASSFAGGARETQYF; DNA: TGTGCCAGCAGTTTCGCCGGGGGGGCGCGGGAGACCCAGTACTTC
D: NA; J: TRBJ1-2; V: TRBV30; size: NA; CDR3: CAWSSLRIYGYTF; DNA: TGTGCCTGGAGTAGTCTCCGGATCTATGGCTACACCTTC
D: NA; J: TRBJ2-7; V: TRBV15; size: NA; CDR3: CATSRDPTGGSEQYF; DNA: TGTGCCACCAGCAGAGATCCAACAGGTGGGAGCGAGCAGTACTTC
D: NA; J: TRBJ1-5; V: TRBV6-1; size: few; CDR3: CASSDEFWGTQPQHF; DNA: TGTGCCAGCAGTGACGAATTTTGGGGAACTCAGCCCCAGCATTTT
D: TRBD1; J: TRBJ1-1; V: TRBV6-1; size: NA; CDR3: CASSADRVGTEAFF; DNA: TGTGCCAGCAGCGCCGACAGGGTTGGAACTGAAGCTTTCTTT
D: TRBD1; J: TRBJ1-6; V: TRBV11-2; size: NA; CDR3: CASSQGVSSYNSPLHF; DNA: TGTGCCAGCAGCCAGGGGGTCAGTTCCTATAATTCACCCCTCCACTTT